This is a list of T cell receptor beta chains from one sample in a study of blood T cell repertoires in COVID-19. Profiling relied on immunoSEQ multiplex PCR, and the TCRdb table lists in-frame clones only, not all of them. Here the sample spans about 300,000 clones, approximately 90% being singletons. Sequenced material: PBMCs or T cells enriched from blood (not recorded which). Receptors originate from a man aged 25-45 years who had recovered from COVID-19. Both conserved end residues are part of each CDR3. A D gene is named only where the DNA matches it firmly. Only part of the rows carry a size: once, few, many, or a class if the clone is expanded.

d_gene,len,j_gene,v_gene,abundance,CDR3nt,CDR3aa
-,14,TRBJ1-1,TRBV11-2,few,TGTGCCAGCAGCCCGCAGGGCATGAACACTGAAGCTTTCTTT,CASSPQGMNTEAFF
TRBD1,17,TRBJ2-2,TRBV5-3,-,TGTGCCAGAAGCTTGGATAATCGACAGGGGAACACCGGGGAGCTGTTTTTT,CARSLDNRQGNTGELFF
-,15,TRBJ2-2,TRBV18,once,TGTGCCAGCTCGCCCCAGGGGATGAACACCGGGGAGCTGTTTTTT,CASSPQGMNTGELFF
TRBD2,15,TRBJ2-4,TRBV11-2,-,TGTGCCAGCAAGGGATTGGGTAGCGGGGGAAACATTCAGTACTTC,CASKGLGSGGNIQYF
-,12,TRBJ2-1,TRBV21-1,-,TGTGCCAGCAGCAGGAGGAACAATGAGCAGTTCTTC,CASSRRNNEQFF
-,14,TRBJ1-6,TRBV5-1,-,TGCGCCAGCAGCTTCCGTCAGGATAATTCACCCCTCCACTTT,CASSFRQDNSPLHF
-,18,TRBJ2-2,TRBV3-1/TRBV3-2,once,TGTGCCAGCAGCCCTGGGCAGGACTTCCGGTTCCCGAGGGGGGAGCTGTTTTTT,CASSPGQDFRFPRGELFF
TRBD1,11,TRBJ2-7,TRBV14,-,TGTTTCCGGGACAGCCCCTACGAGCAGTACTTC,CFRDSPYEQYF
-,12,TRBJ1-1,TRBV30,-,TGTGCCTGGAGGGGACAGAACACTGAAGCTTTCTTT,CAWRGQNTEAFF
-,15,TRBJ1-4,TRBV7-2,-,TGTGCCAGCAGTCCGGGCAGCCCAGGGGCGGAAAAACTGTTTTTT,CASSPGSPGAEKLFF
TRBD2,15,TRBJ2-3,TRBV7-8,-,TGTGCCAGCAGCCGACAAGCGGGAGCCACAGATACGCAGTATTTT,CASSRQAGATDTQYF
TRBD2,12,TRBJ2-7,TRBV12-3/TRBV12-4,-,TGTGCCAGCACGGCTAGCGGCGACGAGCAGTACTTC,CASTASGDEQYF
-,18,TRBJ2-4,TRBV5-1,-,TGCGCCAGCAGCTGGGGGACTCGACAGGGTGAAGCCAAAAACATTCAGTACTTC,CASSWGTRQGEAKNIQYF
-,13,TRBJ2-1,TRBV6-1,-,TGTGCCAGCAGTGAGCGGGACCACAATGAGCAGTTCTTC,CASSERDHNEQFF
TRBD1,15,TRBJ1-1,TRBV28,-,TGTGCCAGCAGAGGGACAGGGGGCCCGAACACTGAAGCTTTCTTT,CASRGTGGPNTEAFF
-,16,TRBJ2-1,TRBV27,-,TGTGCCAGCAGTTTAGCGCAGGGGATATCCTACAATGAGCAGTTCTTC,CASSLAQGISYNEQFF
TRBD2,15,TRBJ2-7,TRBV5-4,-,TGTGCCAGCAGCTCGACTAGCGGGAGTATCTACGAGCAGTACTTC,CASSSTSGSIYEQYF
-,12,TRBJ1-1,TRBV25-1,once,TGTGCCAGCAGCTATACGGGCACTGAAGCTTTCTTT,CASSYTGTEAFF
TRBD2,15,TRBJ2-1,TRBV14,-,TGTGCCAGCAGCCTACGACTAGCGGGAGGAGTTGAGCAGTTCTTC,CASSLRLAGGVEQFF
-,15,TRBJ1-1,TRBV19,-,TGTGCCAGCAGGATCCTCGATGGTAGAAGCACTGAAGCTTTCTTT,CASRILDGRSTEAFF
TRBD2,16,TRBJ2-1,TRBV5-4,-,TGTGCCAGCAGCAGTGCTAGCGGGAGTCTGAACAATGAGCAGTTCTTC,CASSSASGSLNNEQFF
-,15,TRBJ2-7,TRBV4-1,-,TGCGCCAGCAGCCAAAATTTAGGGGGAGCCTACGAGCAGTACTTC,CASSQNLGGAYEQYF
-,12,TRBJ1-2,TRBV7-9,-,TGTGCCAGCAGGCGGGGGGGCTATGGCTACACCTTC,CASRRGGYGYTF
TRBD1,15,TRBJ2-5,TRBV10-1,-,TGCGCCAGCAGTGATCTGGGACAGGGGAAAGAGACCCAGTACTTC,CASSDLGQGKETQYF
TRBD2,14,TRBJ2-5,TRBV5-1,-,TGCGCCAGCAGCCGCGGGGGGGCACAAGAGACCCAGTACTTC,CASSRGGAQETQYF
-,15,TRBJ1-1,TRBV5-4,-,TGTGCCAGCAGCTGGGGGAGGCAGTTGAACACTGAAGCTTTCTTT,CASSWGRQLNTEAFF
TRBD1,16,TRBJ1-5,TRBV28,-,TGTGCCAGCAGTACACATACACAGGGGTGGGTTCAGCCCCAGCATTTT,CASSTHTQGWVQPQHF
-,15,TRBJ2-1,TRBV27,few,TGTGCCAGCAGCCGGGCTGGGGCGCCCTATCCTGAGCAGTTCTTC,CASSRAGAPYPEQFF
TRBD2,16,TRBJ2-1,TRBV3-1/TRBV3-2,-,TGTGCCAGCAGCCAAGATCTAGGACTAGTAGTTCCTGAGCAGTTCTTC,CASSQDLGLVVPEQFF
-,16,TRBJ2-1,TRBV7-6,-,TGTGCCAGCAGCTTAAGGGGCCAGGGCTCCTACAATGAGCAGTTCTTC,CASSLRGQGSYNEQFF
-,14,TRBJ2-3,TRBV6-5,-,TGTGCCTGCAAACAGGGTCTTAGCACAGATACGCAGTATTTT,CACKQGLSTDTQYF
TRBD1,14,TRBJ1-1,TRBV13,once,TGTGCCAGCAGCTCGGACAGGGTAAGCCCTGAAGCTTTCTTT,CASSSDRVSPEAFF
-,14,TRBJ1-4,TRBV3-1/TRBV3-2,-,TGTGCCAGCAGCCAAGCCGGGACTGGTGAAAAACTGTTTTTT,CASSQAGTGEKLFF
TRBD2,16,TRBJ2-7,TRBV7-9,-,TGTGCCAGCAGCTTAGAACGGAGCGGGGTGACCTACGAGCAGTACTTC,CASSLERSGVTYEQYF
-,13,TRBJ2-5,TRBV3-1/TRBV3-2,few,TGTGCCAGCAGCGCCTACTTCGGAGAGACCCAGTACTTC,CASSAYFGETQYF
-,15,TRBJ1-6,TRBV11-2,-,TGTGCCAGCAGCTTAGTCAGGATCGGATTATCACCCCTCCACTTT,CASSLVRIGLSPLHF
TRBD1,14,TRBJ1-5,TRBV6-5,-,TGTGCCAGCAAGGGCACAGGGGGCGGTCAGCCCCAGCATTTT,CASKGTGGGQPQHF
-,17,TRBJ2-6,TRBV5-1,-,TGCGCCAGTAAAGCGGACGAAGCCGGCGCTGGGGCCAACGTCCTGACTTTC,CASKADEAGAGANVLTF
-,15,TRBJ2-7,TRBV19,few,TGTGCCAGTAGTATGTACAGCACTGACTCCTACGAGCAGTACTTC,CASSMYSTDSYEQYF
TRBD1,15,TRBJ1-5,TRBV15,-,TGTGCCACCAGCAGAGAGACAGGGGGCAATCAGCCCCAGCATTTT,CATSRETGGNQPQHF
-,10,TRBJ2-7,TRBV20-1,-,TGCAGTGCTAGCCGGGGGGAGCAGTACTTC,CSASRGEQYF
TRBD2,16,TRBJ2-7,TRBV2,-,TGTGCCAGCAGTGAAGCTCCGGCGGGAGGGCCTGACGAGCAGTACTTC,CASSEAPAGGPDEQYF
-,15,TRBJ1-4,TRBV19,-,TGTGCCAGTTCCCATCCCAGGGCGACTAATGAAAAACTGTTTTTT,CASSHPRATNEKLFF
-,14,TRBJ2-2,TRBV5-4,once,TGTGCCAGCAGCCCGACTACTAACACCGGGGAGCTGTTTTTT,CASSPTTNTGELFF
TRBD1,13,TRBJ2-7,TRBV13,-,TGTGCCAGCAGCTTTGACAGGGTTCGCGAGCAGTACTTC,CASSFDRVREQYF
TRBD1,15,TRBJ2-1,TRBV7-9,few,TGTGCCAGCAGCCCCGACAGGGGTACCTACAATGAGCAGTTCTTC,CASSPDRGTYNEQFF
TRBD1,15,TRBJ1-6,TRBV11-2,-,TGTGCCAGCAGCTTTGCCACGGGACAGGGCATACCCCTCCACTTT,CASSFATGQGIPLHF
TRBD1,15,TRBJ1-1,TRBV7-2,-,TGTGCCAGCAGCAGAGAGGGGACAGCCCTAGCTGAAGCTTTCTTT,CASSREGTALAEAFF
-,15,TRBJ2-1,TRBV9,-,TGTGCCAGCACCCCGGAACCAGGGTTTATCAATGAGCAGTTCTTC,CASTPEPGFINEQFF